The 14 T cell receptor beta chains given below trace back to one sample, sequenced in a study of blood T cell repertoires in COVID-19. The repertoire was sequenced with immunoSEQ multiplex PCR; TCRdb's copy has only in-frame clones and lacks some. Of over 100,000 clones in the sample, 75% to 85% were seen once. Sequencing was carried out using peripheral blood. Every receptor here comes from a woman older than 75 with acute or convalescent COVID-19.

This chain joins TRBV19 and TRBJ2-3; TRBD2 agrees at 9 bases. There are 19 residues in the CDR3. V gave up 7 bases and J gave up 4 bases; unmatched junction bases: 21. CDR1 is LNHDA, CDR2 SQIVND, per germline (reference sequence). CDR3 sequence: CASTRWGQRGLAAPDTQYF. In DNA, the CDR3 is TGTGCCAGTACCAGATGGGGACAGAGGGGACTAGCCGCCCCAGATACGCAGTATTTT.

The gene calls are TRBV6-5 and TRBJ1-2; D gene uncertain. Looked up from germline, CDR1 is MNHEY and CDR2 is SVGAGI. The CDR3 loop spans 13 amino acids. Trimming pared 5 bases from V and 4 bases from J, leaving 11 bases between. The CDR3 spells CASSPEILYGYTF. CDR3 bases: TGTGCCAGCAGTCCGGAGATACTCTATGGCTACACCTTC.

This clone was detected only once. V is TRBV19 and J is TRBJ1-5; no clear D gene. CDR1 and CDR2 from the germline V gene are LNHDA and SQIVND (reference sequence). V was cut by 3 bases and J by 0 bases, with 9 bases left in between. The CDR3 has 15 residues. In nucleotides, the CDR3 is TGTGCCAGTAGTATGGGCACAATTAGCAATCAGCCCCAGCATTTT. Its translation: CASSMGTISNQPQHF.

This clone was seen a single time. The chain carries TRBV4-2 and TRBJ1-3; D is perhaps TRBD1 (5 bases). V was trimmed by 0 bases and J by 0 bases, leaving 18 bases between them. The CDR3 sequence is 19 residues long. Germline lookup yields CDR1 LGHNA and CDR2 YNFKEQ. CDR3: CASSQDSLQGGFSGNTIYF. The CDR3 DNA reads TGTGCCAGCAGCCAAGATTCCCTCCAGGGAGGGTTCTCTGGAAACACCATATATTTT.

This sequence joins TRBV5-4 and TRBJ1-1; the D gene is possibly TRBD1 (5 bases). Trimming took 0 bases from V and 0 from J, leaving 9 bases between them. From germline, CDR1 is SGHNT and CDR2 YYREEE (reference sequence). The CDR3 length is 15 residues. This chain's CDR3 is CASSLGGPMNTEAFF. As DNA, the CDR3 is TGTGCCAGCAGCTTGGGGGGCCCTATGAACACTGAAGCTTTCTTT.

V and J are TRBV4-2 and TRBJ2-5, with TRBD2 as a possible D gene (6 bases). This CDR3 has 13 amino acids. Germline CDR1 reads LGHNA; CDR2 reads YNFKEQ. V lost 0 bases and J lost 14, with 16 bases in between. The CDR3 region is CASSQDGAGKSYF. The CDR3 nucleotides are TGTGCCAGCAGCCAAGACGGCGCGGGAAAGTCATACTTC.

The chain joins TRBV10-2 to TRBJ2-2; 7 bases fit TRBD2. Germline loops: CDR1 WSHSY, CDR2 SAAADI. The CDR3 length is 16 residues. The ends lost 7 bases at V and 0 bases at J; junction bases unmatched: 8. Here the CDR3 reads CASKGGSGSNTGELFF. The CDR3 DNA sequence: TGCGCCAGCAAGGGCGGTAGCGGGTCGAACACCGGGGAGCTGTTTTTT.

Comment on this clone: The sample carries other DNA sequences with the same CDR3. The chain links TRBV2 to TRBJ1-2; D remains unclear. V dropped 6 bases and J dropped 4 bases, with 9 bases sitting between them. The CDR3 contains 12 residues. From germline, CDR1 is SNHLY and CDR2 FYNNEI. CDR3 residues: CASSRLSYGYTF. The CDR3, as DNA: TGTGCCAGCAGCCGACTGTCCTATGGCTACACCTTC. Variable domain in full (rest from reference TRBV2 and TRBJ1-2): EPEVTQTPSHQVTQMGQEVILRCVPISNHLYFYWYRQILGQKVEFLVSFYNNEISEKSEIFDDQFSVERPDGSNFTLKIRSTKLEDSAMYFCASSRLSYGYTFGSGTRLTVV.

The J gene is TRBJ2-7, the V gene TRBV29-1, with 7 bases aligning to TRBD2. Germline CDR1 SQVTM, CDR2 ANQGSEA. Trimming cost V 6 bases and J 4 bases; bases outside gene matches: 15. The CDR3 covers 15 residues. CDR3 sequence reads: CSVFRAGEGAYEQYF. Written as DNA, the CDR3 is TGCAGCGTCTTCCGCGCGGGAGAAGGCGCTTACGAGCAGTACTTC.

The chain recombines TRBV5-4 with TRBJ1-2, with 11 positions matching TRBD1. J gave up 7 bases and V 4 bases, and 9 bases lay outside the gene matches. The CDR3 consists of 15 residues. Germline V gene data show CDR1 as SGHNT and CDR2 as YYREEE (reference sequence). CDR3 protein: CASSAPGQGGSGYTF. The CDR3 DNA is TGTGCCAGCAGCGCGCCGGGACAGGGGGGATCTGGCTACACCTTC. Complete variable domain (other parts from reference TRBV5-4 and TRBJ1-2): ETGVTQSPTHLIKTRGQQVTLRCSSQSGHNTVSWYQQALGQGPQFIFQYYREEENGRGNFPPRFSGLQFPNYSSELNVNALELDDSALYLCASSAPGQGGSGYTFGSGTRLTVV.

This clone was counted a single time. The rearrangement links TRBV28 to TRBJ1-3; 7 bases match TRBD1. Unmatched junction bases numbered 11, after V lost 6 bases and J lost 3 bases. CDR1 is MDHEN, CDR2 SYDVKM, per germline. The CDR3 runs 16 residues. The CDR3 DNA follows: TGTGCCAGCAGACCACCGACAGGGTCCTATGGAAACACCATATATTTT. This sequence encodes CASRPPTGSYGNTIYF.

The chain is built from TRBV9 and TRBJ2-7, with D perhaps TRBD2 (7 bases). The ends were cut back, 6 bases at V and 0 bases at J, with 25 bases in the middle. The CDR3 contains 18 residues. Germline values: CDR1 SGDLS, CDR2 YYNGEE. The CDR3 nucleotides are TGTGCCAGCATTTACCAGCGGGACCCGGGGGGCCCCTCCTACGAGCAGTACTTC. Its protein product is CASIYQRDPGGPSYEQYF.

The V call is TRBV7-3, the J call TRBJ2-1; weak D call: TRBD2 (10 bases). Trimming cost V 3 bases and J 6 bases, with 33 bases left between them. Germline CDR1 SGHTA, CDR2 FQGTGA. The CDR3 consists of 21 residues. CDR3 region: CASSFTGGVFTGLATFNEQFF. CDR3 nucleotides: TGTGCCAGCAGCTTCACAGGGGGCGTATTTACGGGACTAGCGACTTTCAATGAGCAGTTCTTC.

The rearrangement links TRBV4-3 to TRBJ2-1; 8 nucleotides match TRBD2. Germline lookup yields CDR1 LGHNA and CDR2 YSLEER. CDR3 length equals 15 residues. The V segment lost 0 bases and the J segment 9 bases; nucleotides outside the gene matches: 7. The CDR3 coding sequence is TGCGCCAGCAGCCAAGACGTCACGGCGGGAGGTGAGCAGTTCTTC. Translated: CASSQDVTAGGEQFF.